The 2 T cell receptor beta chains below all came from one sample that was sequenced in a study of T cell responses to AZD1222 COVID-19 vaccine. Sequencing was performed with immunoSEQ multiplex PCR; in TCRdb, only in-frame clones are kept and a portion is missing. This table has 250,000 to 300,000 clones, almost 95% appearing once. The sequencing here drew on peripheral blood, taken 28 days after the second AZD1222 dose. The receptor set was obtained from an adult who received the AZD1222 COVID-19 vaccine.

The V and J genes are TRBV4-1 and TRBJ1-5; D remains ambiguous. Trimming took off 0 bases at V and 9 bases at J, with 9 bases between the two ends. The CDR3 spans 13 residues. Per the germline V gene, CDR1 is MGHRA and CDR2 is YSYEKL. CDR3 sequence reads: CASSQEVSWPQHF. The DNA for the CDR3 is TGCGCCAGCAGCCAAGAAGTTTCGTGGCCCCAGCATTTT.

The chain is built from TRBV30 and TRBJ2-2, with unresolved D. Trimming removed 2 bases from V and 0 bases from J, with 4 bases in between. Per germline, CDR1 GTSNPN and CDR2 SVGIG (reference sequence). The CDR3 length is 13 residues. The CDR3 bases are TGTGCCTGGAGTACTCCGAACACCGGGGAGCTGTTTTTT. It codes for CAWSTPNTGELFF.